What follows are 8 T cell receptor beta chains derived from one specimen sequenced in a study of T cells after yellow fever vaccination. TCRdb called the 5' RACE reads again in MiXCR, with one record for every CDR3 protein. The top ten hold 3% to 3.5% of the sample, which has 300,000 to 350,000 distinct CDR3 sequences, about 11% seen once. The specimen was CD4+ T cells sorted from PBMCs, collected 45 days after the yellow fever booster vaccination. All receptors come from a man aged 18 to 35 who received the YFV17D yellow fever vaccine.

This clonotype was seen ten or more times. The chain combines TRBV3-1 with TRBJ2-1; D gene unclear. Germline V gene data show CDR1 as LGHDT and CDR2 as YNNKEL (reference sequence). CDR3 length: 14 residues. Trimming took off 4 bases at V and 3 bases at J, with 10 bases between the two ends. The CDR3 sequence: CASSPRPNYNEQFF. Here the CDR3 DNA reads TGTGCCAGCAGCCCGAGGCCTAACTACAATGAGCAGTTCTTC.

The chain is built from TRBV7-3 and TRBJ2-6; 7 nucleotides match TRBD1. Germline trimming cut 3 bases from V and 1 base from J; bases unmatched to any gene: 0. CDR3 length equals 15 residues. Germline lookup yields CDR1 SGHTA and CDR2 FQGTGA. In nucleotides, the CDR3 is TGTGCCAGCAGCTTGACAGGGTCTGGGGCCAACGTCCTGACTTTC. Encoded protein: CASSLTGSGANVLTF.

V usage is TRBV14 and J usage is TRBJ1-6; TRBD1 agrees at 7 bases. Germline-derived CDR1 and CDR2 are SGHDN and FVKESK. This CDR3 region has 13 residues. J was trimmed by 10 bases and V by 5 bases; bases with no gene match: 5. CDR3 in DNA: TGTGCCAGCAGCTACGAAGGGGGCTCACCCCTCCACTTT. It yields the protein CASSYEGGSPLHF. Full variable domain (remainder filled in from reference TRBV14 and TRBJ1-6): EAGVTQFPSHSVIEKGQTVTLRCDPISGHDNLYWYRRVMGKEIKFLLHFVKESKQDESGMPNNRFLAERTGGTYSTLKVQPAELEDSGVYFCASSYEGGSPLHFGNGTRLTVT.

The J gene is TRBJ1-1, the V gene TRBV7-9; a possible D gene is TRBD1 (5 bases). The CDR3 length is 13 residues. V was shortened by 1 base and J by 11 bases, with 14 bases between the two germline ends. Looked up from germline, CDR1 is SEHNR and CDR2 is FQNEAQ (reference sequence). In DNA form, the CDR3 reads TGTGCCAGCAGCTTAGGAGGGACCCCAGTGGCTTTCTTT. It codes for CASSLGGTPVAFF.

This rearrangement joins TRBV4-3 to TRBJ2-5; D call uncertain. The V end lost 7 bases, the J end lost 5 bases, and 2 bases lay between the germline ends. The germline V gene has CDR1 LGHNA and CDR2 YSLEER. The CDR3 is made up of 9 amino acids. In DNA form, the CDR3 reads TGCGCCAGCAACGAGACCCAGTACTTC. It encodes CASNETQYF.

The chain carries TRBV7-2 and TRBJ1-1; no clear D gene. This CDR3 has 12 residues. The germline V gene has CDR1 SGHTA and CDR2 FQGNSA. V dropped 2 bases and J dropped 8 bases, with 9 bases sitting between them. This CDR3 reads CASSLRAVEAFF. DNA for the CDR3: TGTGCCAGCAGCTTACGGGCAGTCGAAGCTTTCTTT.

The CDR3, as DNA: TGTGCCAGCAGAACGACTGTACAAGAGACCCAGTACTTC. Its translation: CASRTTVQETQYF. This sequence joins TRBV6-5 and TRBJ2-5; D unclear. V lost 6 bases, J lost 2 bases, and 10 bases lay in between. Germline V gene lookup returns CDR1 MNHEY and CDR2 SVGAGI. This CDR3 has 13 amino acids.

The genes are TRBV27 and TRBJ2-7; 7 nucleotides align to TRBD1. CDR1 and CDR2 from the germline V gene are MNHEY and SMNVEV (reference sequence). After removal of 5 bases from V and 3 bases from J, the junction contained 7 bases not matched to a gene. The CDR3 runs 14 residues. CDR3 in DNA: TGTGCCAGCAGTCGTACAGGGGCGAACTACGAGCAGTACGTC. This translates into CASSRTGANYEQYV.